The 17 T cell receptor beta chains below all came from one sample that was sequenced in a study of cytomegalovirus exposure and HLA in healthy donors. Use of 60 Vbeta and 13 Jbeta primers characterized the PCR. TCRdb keeps only in-frame clones here, not all; method: immunoSEQ multiplex PCR. The sample lists roughly 100,000 clones; approximately 66% were seen once. Sequencing input: PBMCs. Every receptor here comes from a woman aged 45-65 years in good health and CMV-seronegative.

This clone has more than one count but fewer than ten. V and J are TRBV5-6 and TRBJ2-2, with 10 bases matching TRBD2. The CDR3 is 16 amino acids. V was clipped by 0 bases and J by 5 bases; unmatched bases: 4. The germline CDR1 and CDR2 sequences are SGHDT and YYEEEE. This chain's CDR3 is CASSLGTSGRTGELFF. The DNA of the CDR3 is TGTGCCAGCAGCTTGGGGACTAGCGGTCGGACCGGGGAGCTGTTTTTT.

The chain combines TRBV27 with TRBJ1-5, with 10 positions matching TRBD1. This CDR3 contains 17 residues. V trimming: 5 bases; J trimming: 0 bases; junction bases outside the gene matches: 7. Germline-derived CDR1 and CDR2 are MNHEY and SMNVEV (reference sequence). The CDR3 DNA reads TGTGCCAGCAGTCCGGACAGGGGGGGATATAGCAATCAGCCCCAGCATTTT. Translating gives CASSPDRGGYSNQPQHF.

This clone was found once. The chain is built from TRBV10-3 and TRBJ2-3; D perhaps matches TRBD1 (6 bases). The CDR3 runs 14 residues. With 7 bases removed from V and 1 base from J, the gap between germline ends came to 12 bases. Germline values: CDR1 ENHRY, CDR2 SYGVKD. The CDR3 bases are TGTGCCATCACAGGGGCCCCAGGCACAGATACGCAGTATTTT. Amino acid sequence: CAITGAPGTDTQYF.

The CDR3 reads CASSPGLAGTGELFF. DNA of the CDR3: TGCGCCAGCAGCCCGGGACTAGCAGGCACCGGGGAGCTGTTTTTT. The chain couples TRBV5-1 to TRBJ2-2, with 9 bases lining up with TRBD2. Germline V gene data show CDR1 as SGHRS and CDR2 as YFSETQ. V trimming: 4 bases; J trimming: 4 bases; junction bases outside the gene matches: 5. The CDR3 is made up of 15 amino acids.

The chain couples TRBV5-1 to TRBJ1-2, with 7 bases identical to TRBD1. Trimming cost V 2 bases and J 3 bases; bases outside gene matches: 4. The CDR3 loop spans 14 amino acids. CDR1 is SGHRS, CDR2 YFSETQ, per germline. The CDR3 sequence: CASSFTGEDYGYTF. For the CDR3, the DNA is TGCGCCAGCAGCTTTACAGGGGAAGACTATGGCTACACCTTC. Complete variable domain (other parts from reference TRBV5-1 and TRBJ1-2): KAGVTQTPRYLIKTRGQQVTLSCSPISGHRSVSWYQQTPGQGLQFLFEYFSETQRNKGNFPGRFSGRQFSNSRSEMNVSTLELGDSALYLCASSFTGEDYGYTFGSGTRLTVV.

V and J are TRBV7-2 and TRBJ1-2, with TRBD1 matching 8 bases. The CDR3 runs to 14 residues. Germline trimming cut 4 bases from V and 7 bases from J; bases unmatched to any gene: 8. The germline CDR1 and CDR2 sequences are SGHTA and FQGNSA. DNA for the CDR3: TGTGCCAGCAGCTCGGGACAGGCAATGGGTGGCTACACCTTC. Amino acid sequence: CASSSGQAMGGYTF.

The chain carries TRBV5-1 and TRBJ2-1, with D tentatively TRBD2 (6 bases). Trimming took off 5 bases at V and 2 bases at J, with 20 bases between the two ends. Germline V gives CDR1 SGHRS, CDR2 YFSETQ. The CDR3 runs to 17 residues. CDR3: CASSIWRGLDTYNEQFF. DNA of the CDR3: TGCGCCAGCAGTATATGGCGGGGTTTAGACACCTACAATGAGCAGTTCTTC. Full variable domain (missing parts from reference TRBV5-1 and TRBJ2-1): KAGVTQTPRYLIKTRGQQVTLSCSPISGHRSVSWYQQTPGQGLQFLFEYFSETQRNKGNFPGRFSGRQFSNSRSEMNVSTLELGDSALYLCASSIWRGLDTYNEQFFGPGTRLTVL.

The chain has TRBV28 and TRBJ1-4; the match to TRBD1 covers 7 bases. Per germline, CDR1 MDHEN and CDR2 SYDVKM. This CDR3 is built from 16 residues. J gave up 1 base and V 5 bases, and 7 bases lay outside the gene matches. The CDR3 reads CASSGPTGVTNEKLFF. In nucleotides, the CDR3 is TGTGCCAGCAGTGGCCCAACAGGGGTAACTAATGAAAAACTGTTTTTT.

V and J are TRBV4-3 and TRBJ2-3; tentative D call: TRBD1 (5 bases). The CDR3 has 16 amino acids. Trimming removed 0 bases from V and 2 bases from J, with 12 bases in between. CDR1 LGHNA and CDR2 YSLEER come from the germline V gene. The CDR3 DNA sequence: TGCGCCAGCAGCCAAGATCAGGGCAGTCCCACAGATACGCAGTATTTT. This codes for CASSQDQGSPTDTQYF.

This clone was detected only a few times. The rearrangement links TRBV28 to TRBJ2-1; D gene unclear. The germline V gene encodes CDR1 MDHEN and CDR2 SYDVKM. V was trimmed by 2 bases and J by 12 bases, leaving 11 bases between them. This CDR3 has 12 amino acids. The CDR3 nucleotides are TGTGCCAGCAGTTTAGTAAGAATAGTGCAGTTCTTC. Translating it yields CASSLVRIVQFF.

This clone was seen only once. The rearrangement links TRBV5-1 to TRBJ1-2; D is possibly TRBD1 (6 bases). Looked up from germline, CDR1 is SGHRS and CDR2 is YFSETQ. CDR3 size: 14 residues. V lost 0 bases and J 6 bases, leaving 12 bases between the germline ends. CDR3 coding DNA: TGCGCCAGCAGCTTGGACAGGGTAGGGGATGGCTACACCTTC. This codes for CASSLDRVGDGYTF. Using reference TRBV5-1 and TRBJ1-2 for the parts outside the CDR3, the full variable domain is KAGVTQTPRYLIKTRGQQVTLSCSPISGHRSVSWYQQTPGQGLQFLFEYFSETQRNKGNFPGRFSGRQFSNSRSEMNVSTLELGDSALYLCASSLDRVGDGYTFGSGTRLTVV.

The V call is TRBV18, the J call TRBJ2-1; the D gene is possibly TRBD2 (6 bases). V was cut by 2 bases and J by 0 bases, with 14 bases left in between. Germline CDR1 is KGHSH and CDR2 is LQKENI. The CDR3 spans 17 residues. The CDR3 nucleotides are TGTGCCAGCTCACCATTTGCGGGGCGATTCTCCTACAATGAGCAGTTCTTC. Protein: CASSPFAGRFSYNEQFF. The variable domain in full, completed from reference TRBV18 and TRBJ2-1, reads NAGVMQNPRHLVRRRGQEARLRCSPMKGHSHVYWYRQLPEEGLKFMVYLQKENIIDESGMPKERFSAEFPKEGPSILRIQQVVRGDSAAYFCASSPFAGRFSYNEQFFGPGTRLTVL.

This clone has just one count. The chain is built from TRBV5-3 and TRBJ2-1; a possible D gene is TRBD2 (6 bases). TRBV5-3 belongs to the ORF category, with a function that is uncertain. The V end was cut by 8 bases, the J end by 1 base, with 22 bases between. CDR3 size: 17 residues. The CDR3 DNA is TGTGCCAGCACCGGGACTGGATCTTCAGAGTCCTACAATGAGCAGTTCTTC. Protein sequence: CASTGTGSSESYNEQFF.

V and J are TRBV19 and TRBJ2-5; 10 bases are shared with TRBD1. V was pared by 10 bases and J by 4 bases, with 12 bases of the junction left unmatched. CDR3 length: 15 amino acids. Germline V gene sequence: CDR1 LNHDA, CDR2 SQIVND (reference sequence). CDR3 nucleotide sequence: TGTGCCACCCAACCCGGGACAGGGGTCCTAGAGACCCAGTACTTC. Translating it yields CATQPGTGVLETQYF.

V gene TRBV7-9 combines with J gene TRBJ2-4; maybe TRBD2 (5 bases). Trimming shortened V by 4 bases and J by 15 bases, and 19 bases separated the two germline ends. Germline V gene lookup returns CDR1 SEHNR and CDR2 FQNEAQ (reference sequence). This CDR3 comprises 13 residues. DNA of the CDR3: TGTGCCAGCAGCTCAGGAGGCAGCCCCCATAGGTACTTC. Protein sequence: CASSSGGSPHRYF.

CDR3 DNA: TGTGCCAGCAGCGAGGGGACAGGTCCGGGCTATGGCTACACCTTC. Translated, it gives CASSEGTGPGYGYTF. The J gene is TRBJ1-2, the V gene TRBV5-6, with 8 bases lining up with TRBD1. CDR1 SGHDT and CDR2 YYEEEE come from the germline V gene. This CDR3 has 15 amino acids. Trimming took 4 bases from V and 4 from J; bases not matched to a gene: 9.

The V and J genes are TRBV9 and TRBJ2-5; 12 nucleotides match TRBD2. Germline CDR1 is SGDLS and CDR2 is YYNGEE. V shed 0 bases, J shed 4 bases, and the junction held 10 bases outside the gene matches. The CDR3 is 18 amino acids. The CDR3 nucleotides read TGTGCCAGCAGCGTAGGGGCTAGCGGGGGGGCGGTCGGAGAGACCCAGTACTTC. Its protein is CASSVGASGGAVGETQYF.